This T cell receptor (beta chain) was recorded in a study of shared clonotypes between healthy human individuals. The study separated CD4+ cells into CD45RA+ naive and CD45RA-negative memory subsets. The germline gives CDR1 SGHTA, CDR2 FQGNSA. The CDR3 has 14 amino acids. The V and J ends lost 2 bases and 9 bases respectively, with 14 bases between them. The authors distributed each subset's genomic DNA evenly over several immunoSEQ plates. Data came from immunoSEQ multiplex PCR; TCRdb stores just in-frame clones and leaves some out. The sample lists some 2.3 million clones; approximately 93% were seen once.

The sample was naive CD4+ T cells from PBMCs. Subset reported: CD45RA+ positively selected. This receptor was taken from a man younger than 35 in good health. Some clones in this sample may be carry-over from other donors' samples. The rearrangement joins TRBV7-2 to TRBJ2-1; D ambiguous. As DNA, the CDR3 is TGTGCCAGCAGCTTACTAACTCCTAGTGGTGAGCAGTTCTTC. As protein: CASSLLTPSGEQFF.